This passage covers 21 T cell receptor beta chains from one sample sequenced in a study of T cells in Graves' hyperthyroidism and ophthalmopathy. RNA transcripts were the template for amplifying TCR beta CDR3 regions. TCR CDR3 underwent first-round RT-PCR with the HTBI primer set. A single record per CDR3 protein comes from TCRdb applying MiXCR to the multiplex PCR reads. Among over 700,000 distinct CDR3 sequences listed, roughly 40% were seen once. The sequenced material came from blood. The origin of the receptors is a man aged 18 to 29 with Graves' hyperthyroidism.

In this sample, this clonotype turned up once. The chain carries TRBV6-5 and TRBJ1-4; D possibly corresponds to TRBD1 (6 bases). Germline assignment: CDR1 MNHEY and CDR2 SVGAGI. V dropped 4 bases and J dropped 7 bases, with 19 bases sitting between them. This CDR3 contains 16 residues. This CDR3 reads CASSSSPGEGGEKLFF. CDR3 in DNA: TGTGCCAGCAGTTCCTCGCCAGGGGAGGGCGGTGAAAAACTGTTTTTT.

Comments on this clonotype: This could be a read error, since a much larger clone is one nucleotide away. The CDR3 is CASSLRFSDYGYTF. CDR3 bases: TGTGCCAGCAGCTTACGATTTTCAGACTATGGCTACACCTTC. This chain connects TRBV7-9 to TRBJ1-2; D unclear. The CDR3 covers 14 residues. CDR1 is SEHNR, CDR2 FQNEAQ, per germline (reference sequence). Trimming took 2 bases from V and 3 from J, leaving 10 bases between them.

This clonotype showed up many times. V gene TRBV10-3 combines with J gene TRBJ1-6, with 7 bases identical to TRBD1. J lost 7 bases, V lost 6 bases, and 6 bases had no gene match. CDR1 is ENHRY and CDR2 is SYGVKD in the germline V gene. The CDR3 consists of 14 residues. CDR3 protein: CAIRQGPRNSPLHF. The DNA for the CDR3 is TGTGCCATCAGACAGGGGCCGAGAAATTCACCCCTCCACTTT.

This clonotype was seen just once. This chain joins TRBV3-1 and TRBJ1-1; the D gene is possibly TRBD1 (5 bases). V lost 3 bases and J 3 bases, leaving 14 bases between the germline ends. The germline V gene has CDR1 LGHDT and CDR2 YNNKEL (reference sequence). The length of the CDR3 is 15 residues. CDR3 sequence (DNA): TGTGCCAGCAGCCATGGACATTCGAGGGACACTGAAGCTTTCTTT. Protein product: CASSHGHSRDTEAFF.

V usage is TRBV12-3 or TRBV12-4 and J usage is TRBJ2-7; 13 positions agree with TRBD2. V shed 6 bases, J shed 4 bases, and the junction held 9 bases outside the gene matches. This CDR3 is built from 16 residues. As DNA, the CDR3 is TGTGCCAGCAGCCAGCCTCGGACTAGCGGGGGTTACGAGCAGTACTTC. Protein product: CASSQPRTSGGYEQYF.

This clonotype was found many times. The gene calls are TRBV9 and TRBJ2-5; D is possibly TRBD2 (6 bases). V lost 0 bases and J 7 bases, leaving 7 bases between the germline ends. Germline values: CDR1 SGDLS, CDR2 YYNGEE. This CDR3 region has 12 residues. The CDR3 is CASSVAGGTQYF. The CDR3 nucleotides are TGTGCCAGCAGCGTAGCCGGGGGGACCCAGTACTTC.

In its sample, this clonotype was seen a few times. The chain carries TRBV12-3 or TRBV12-4 and TRBJ2-7, with D possibly being TRBD2 (5 bases). V dropped 6 bases and J dropped 4 bases, with 16 bases sitting between them. The CDR3 length is 14 residues. CDR3 in amino acids: CASRPTMERYEQYF. CDR3 sequence (DNA): TGTGCCAGCAGACCGACTATGGAGAGGTACGAGCAGTACTTC.

The rearrangement links TRBV6-5 to TRBJ1-1; no clear D. The germline V gene encodes CDR1 MNHEY and CDR2 SVGAGI. Trimming took 3 bases from V and 0 from J, leaving 11 bases between them. The CDR3 contains 15 residues. The CDR3 sequence: CASSYWVGMNTEAFF. Here the CDR3 DNA reads TGTGCCAGCAGTTATTGGGTAGGCATGAACACTGAAGCTTTCTTT.

The chain combines TRBV2 with TRBJ1-3, with D hard to call. V was trimmed by 6 bases and J by 0 bases, leaving 9 bases between them. Germline CDR1 is SNHLY and CDR2 is FYNNEI. There are 14 residues in the CDR3. Here the CDR3 DNA reads TGTGCCAGCAGCAGGATTACCTCTGGAAACACCATATATTTT. This gives the protein CASSRITSGNTIYF.

In its sample, this clonotype was seen once. This chain uses TRBV5-1 with TRBJ1-1; a possible D gene is TRBD1 (5 bases). CDR1 and CDR2 from the germline V gene are SGHRS and YFSETQ. This CDR3 is built from 15 residues. V lost 4 bases and J lost 3, with 16 bases in between. The DNA of the CDR3 is TGCGCCAGCAGCGGGGTGGGGGGATGGGACACTGAAGCTTTCTTT. This encodes CASSGVGGWDTEAFF.

This rearrangement joins TRBV5-1 to TRBJ2-2; D is unclear. Germline V CDR1 and CDR2: SGHRS, YFSETQ. The CDR3 contains 14 residues. With 0 bases removed from V and 6 bases from J, the gap between germline ends came to 9 bases. The CDR3 region has the DNA TGCGCCAGCAGCTTGGACTCTAAAGCCGGGGAGCTGTTTTTT. Amino acid sequence: CASSLDSKAGELFF.

This clonotype turned up a few times. Sequence at one end of the junction differs from germline and may be a read error. The chain links TRBV6-1 to TRBJ2-7; 7 nucleotides match TRBD1. Germline CDR1 reads MNHNS; CDR2 reads SASEGT. This CDR3 contains 12 residues. CDR3 amino acids: CASSEAGTEQLF. CDR3 coding DNA: TGTGCCAGCAGTGAAGCGGGGACAGAACAGCTCTTC.

This clonotype has just a few counts. The J gene is TRBJ1-2, the V gene TRBV12-3 or TRBV12-4, with 8 bases fitting TRBD1. V was pared by 1 base and J by 5 bases, with 6 bases of the junction left unmatched. This CDR3 is built from 15 residues. CDR3 protein: CASSLGDRPLYGYTF. CDR3 DNA sequence: TGTGCCAGCAGTTTAGGGGACAGGCCATTATATGGCTACACCTTC.

This sequence joins TRBV5-1 and TRBJ2-7; 8 bases agree with TRBD1. Germline-derived CDR1 and CDR2 are SGHRS and YFSETQ. The CDR3 runs to 13 residues. J gave up 7 bases and V 3 bases, and 6 bases lay outside the gene matches. The CDR3 nucleotides are TGCGCCAGCAGCTATACAGGGGGGAGGGAGCAGTACTTC. This gives the protein CASSYTGGREQYF.

This clonotype occurred a few times. This chain links TRBV7-2 with TRBJ2-2; D is perhaps TRBD2 (8 bases). The CDR3 is made up of 16 amino acids. The germline CDR1 and CDR2 sequences are SGHTA and FQGNSA. V lost 4 bases and J lost 4, with 16 bases in between. CDR3 in amino acids: CASSSGGLGITGELFF. As DNA, the CDR3 is TGTGCCAGCAGCTCAGGGGGACTAGGAATCACCGGGGAGCTGTTTTTT.

This clonotype was seen once. One end of the junction fails to match germline, which may point to a read error. The J gene is TRBJ2-5, the V gene TRBV7-9, with unresolved D. CDR3 length equals 17 residues. CDR1 SEHNR and CDR2 FQNEAQ come from the germline V gene (reference sequence). The DNA of the CDR3 is TGTGCCAGCAGCTTGGGGTACTCGACCACCTCCCAAGAGCCCCAGTACTTC. Encoded protein: CASSLGYSTTSQEPQYF.

The V and J genes are TRBV20-1 and TRBJ2-2, with a tentative D call TRBD2 (5 bases). This CDR3 is 13 amino acids long. The germline CDR1 and CDR2 sequences are DFQATT and SNEGSKA (reference sequence). The germline V and J ends were trimmed by 1 base and 6 bases, with 9 bases remaining between them. In nucleotides, the CDR3 is TGCAGTGCTAGAGGGAAGCGGCCCGGGGAGCTGTTTTTT. Translating it yields CSARGKRPGELFF.

This chain joins TRBV9 and TRBJ2-2, with 10 bases identical to TRBD1. The germline CDR1 and CDR2 sequences are SGDLS and YYNGEE. This CDR3 has 13 residues. Germline trimming cut 7 bases from V and 6 bases from J; bases unmatched to any gene: 3. As DNA, the CDR3 is TGTGCCAGCGGGACAGGGGAATCCGGGGAGCTGTTTTTT. Translating it yields CASGTGESGELFF.

This clonotype came up a few times. The gene calls are TRBV11-1 and TRBJ1-1; no clear D. The CDR3 runs 15 residues. The germline V gene encodes CDR1 SGHAT and CDR2 FQDESV (reference sequence). Trimming removed 6 bases from V and 1 base from J, with 15 bases in between. The CDR3 here is CASRKRPGPNTEAFF. CDR3 DNA sequence: TGTGCCAGCAGGAAGCGGCCGGGTCCGAACACTGAAGCTTTCTTT. Full variable domain (rest looked up from reference TRBV11-1 and TRBJ1-1): EAEVAQSPRYKITEKSQAVAFWCDPISGHATLYWYRQILGQGPELLVQFQDESVVDDSQLPKDRFSAERLKGVDSTLKIQPAELGDSAMYLCASRKRPGPNTEAFFGQGTRLTVV.

Here the CDR3 DNA reads TGTGCCAGCACCCAAGCCTCTGGGGCCAACGTCCTGACTTTC. Amino acids: CASTQASGANVLTF. The rearrangement joins TRBV12-3 or TRBV12-4 to TRBJ2-6; D is uncertain. V gave up 7 bases and J gave up 0 bases, with 7 bases separating them. The CDR3 sequence is 14 residues long.

This clonotype has at least ten counts. The chain employs TRBV10-3 and TRBJ1-4; D remains ambiguous. The CDR3 contains 14 residues. V was shortened by 2 bases and J by 0 bases, with 4 bases between the two germline ends. Per germline, CDR1 ENHRY and CDR2 SYGVKD. The CDR3 nucleotides read TGTGCCATCAGTGAGGATACAACTAATGAAAAACTGTTTTTT. Translating gives CAISEDTTNEKLFF.